Each of the 3 T cell receptor beta chains below was sequenced from the same sample in a study of blood T cell repertoires in COVID-19. Profiling relied on immunoSEQ multiplex PCR, and the TCRdb table lists in-frame clones only, not all of them. This table holds roughly 210,000 clones, about 88% found once. What was sequenced was peripheral blood. Receptors originate from a man aged 65 to 85 with acute or convalescent COVID-19.

The J gene is TRBJ2-3, the V gene TRBV13, with a weak D call TRBD2 (5 bases). The V gene's germline CDR1 is PRHDT and CDR2 FYEKMQ (reference sequence). V was clipped by 4 bases and J by 5 bases, with 7 bases between them. This CDR3 has 12 residues. CDR3 nucleotides: TGTGCCAGCAGCTCCACTAGAGATACGCAGTATTTT. Translating gives CASSSTRDTQYF.

The rearrangement links TRBV19 to TRBJ2-1; TRBD2 matches at 7 bases. Per the germline V gene, CDR1 is LNHDA and CDR2 is SQIVND (reference sequence). V shed 5 bases, J shed 4 bases, and the junction held 11 bases outside the gene matches. This CDR3 contains 16 residues. CDR3 nucleotide sequence: TGTGCCAGTAGTCCCCTAGCGGATTCCTCTTACAATGAGCAGTTCTTC. Amino acid sequence: CASSPLADSSYNEQFF.

This chain uses TRBV7-2 with TRBJ1-6; a weak D match, TRBD1 (5 bases). The CDR3 contains 16 residues. Trimming shortened V by 5 bases and J by 7 bases, and 18 bases separated the two germline ends. Germline assignment: CDR1 SGHTA and CDR2 FQGNSA. The CDR3 protein is CASSAEIRGTNSPLHF. The CDR3 DNA follows: TGTGCCAGCAGCGCGGAAATCCGGGGGACGAATTCACCCCTCCACTTT.